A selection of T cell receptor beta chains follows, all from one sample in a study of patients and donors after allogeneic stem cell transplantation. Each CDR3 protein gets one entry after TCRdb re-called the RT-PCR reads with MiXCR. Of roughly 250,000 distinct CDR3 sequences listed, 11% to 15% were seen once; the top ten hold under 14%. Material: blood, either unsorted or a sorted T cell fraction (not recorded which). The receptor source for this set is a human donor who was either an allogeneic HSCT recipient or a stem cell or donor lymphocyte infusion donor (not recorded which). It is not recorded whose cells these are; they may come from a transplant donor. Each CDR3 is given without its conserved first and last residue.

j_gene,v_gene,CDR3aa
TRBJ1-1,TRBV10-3,AISDFGTHEKAF
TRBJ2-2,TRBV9,ASSVEAGGQGRTGELF
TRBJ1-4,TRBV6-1,ASGETGVGREKLF
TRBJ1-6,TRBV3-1,ASSQGPTGSPLH
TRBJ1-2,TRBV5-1,ASSINTDRTYGYT
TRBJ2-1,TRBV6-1,ASTKLGRSSYNEQF
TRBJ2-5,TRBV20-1,SAPAGGGLQETQY
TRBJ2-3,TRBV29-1,SVEGGATDTQY
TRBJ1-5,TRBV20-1,SARRAGGAPNQPQH
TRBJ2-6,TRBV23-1,ASSQGTERSGANVLT
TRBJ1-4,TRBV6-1,ASSKAPGTAKGEKLF
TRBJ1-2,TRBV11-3,ASSLGNNRQGNGYT
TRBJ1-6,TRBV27,ASTKSRTGGTYNSPLH
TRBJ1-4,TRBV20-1,SAPHPRGYNEKLF